This T cell receptor (beta chain) originates from a study of blood T cell repertoires in COVID-19 (dated by TCRdb to the early 2020s). With respect to the entire study: Samples from collaborators originated in the United States, Italy and Spain and spanned both the acute and convalescent phases of COVID-19. HLA class I and class II types, where available, came from metadata supplied by the sample provider rather than from assay-based typing. A freely available public database, intended as a resource for researchers studying the immune response to SARS-CoV-2, is where the repertoires were released. The sample metadata nearly always contained a de-identified subject ID, COVID-19 status, age in years and sex. The material from the prospective study consisted of cDNA or gDNA derived from T cells, B-cell-depleted T cells, or PBMCs. The samples were drawn from the first 160 participants of the ongoing ImmuneRACE study and from 950 to 1,500 subjects provided by 6 global collaborators. Subjects who had been exposed to COVID-19, were actively infected with it, or had recovered from it provided the deeply sampled blood TCRbeta repertoires that made up the dataset. Here is what the overall study found, with its caveats: The quantity of clinical and demographic metadata differed by source and by participant and was supplied without curation.

Comment on this clone: Which antigen it targets is not known. One base away there is no much larger clone; base qualities are not given.

Deletion took 3 bases off V and 6 bases off J, with a span of 11 bases between the germline ends. Including cysteine and phenylalanine, the CDR3 has 13 amino acids. Only the CDR3 DNA stays, 39 bases, in frame from base 1. CDR1 and CDR2, per the germline V gene, are MNHNS and SASEGT. At one collaborating source in Seattle, patients were enrolled during active infection and were followed longitudinally through the course of disease. Each collaborating institution followed its own protocols to collect whole blood in K2EDTA tubes. For TCRbeta analysis, collaborators shipped samples as frozen whole blood, isolated PBMCs, or DNA extracted from either of those sample types. TCRbeta CDR3 regions were amplified from genomic DNA by means of the immunoSEQ Assay, a bias-controlled multiplex PCR. In the paper's pipeline: Within the assay, amplification of reference gene primers was used to estimate how many nucleated cells each sample contained. Sequence reads were collapsed and filtered to measure the absolute abundance of every unique TCRbeta CDR3 rearrangement. Productive Simpson clonality was computed per sample as the square root of Simpson's diversity index over productive rearrangements. Here the immuneACCESS table is served through TCRdb, limited to in-frame sequences with V and J called. Missing clones are a known gap in these copies; in checked studies unresolved V genes cover under half, and the rest lacks a known reason. The DNA gave D and trimming, while V, J and clone size come from that table. Across this sample there are approximately 500,000 clones, with less than 90% seen only once. Roughly 8% of the sample is held by the ten biggest clonotypes.

The chain joins TRBV6-1 to TRBJ1-2; the D gene identity is not certain. The sample taken for sequencing was peripheral blood. The clonotype was recovered from a woman between 50 and 59 years old with COVID-19, enrolled during active disease. This receptor carries the CDR3 CASSEQEANGYTF. The DNA sequence follows: TGTGCCAGCAGTGAGCAGGAGGCTAATGGCTACACCTTC.